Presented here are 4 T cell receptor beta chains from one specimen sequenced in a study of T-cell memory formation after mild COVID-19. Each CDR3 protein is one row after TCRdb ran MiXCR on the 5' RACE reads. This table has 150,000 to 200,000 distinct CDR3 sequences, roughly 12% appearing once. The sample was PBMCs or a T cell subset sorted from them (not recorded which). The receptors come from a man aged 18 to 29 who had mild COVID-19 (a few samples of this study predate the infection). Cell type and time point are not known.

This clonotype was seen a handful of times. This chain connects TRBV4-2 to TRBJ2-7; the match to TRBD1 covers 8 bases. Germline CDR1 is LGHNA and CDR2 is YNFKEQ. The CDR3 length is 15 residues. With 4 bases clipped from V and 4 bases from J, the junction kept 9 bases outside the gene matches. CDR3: CASSPTAGGWYEQYV. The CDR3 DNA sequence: TGTGCCAGCAGCCCAACGGCAGGGGGCTGGTACGAGCAGTACGTC.

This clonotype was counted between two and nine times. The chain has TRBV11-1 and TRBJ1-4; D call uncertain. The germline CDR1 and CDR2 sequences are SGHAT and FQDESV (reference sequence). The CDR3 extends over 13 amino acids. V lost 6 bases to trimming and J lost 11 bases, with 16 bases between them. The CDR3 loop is CASSFHGREKLFF. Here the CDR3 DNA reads TGTGCCAGCAGTTTCCACGGCCGGGAGAAACTGTTTTTT.

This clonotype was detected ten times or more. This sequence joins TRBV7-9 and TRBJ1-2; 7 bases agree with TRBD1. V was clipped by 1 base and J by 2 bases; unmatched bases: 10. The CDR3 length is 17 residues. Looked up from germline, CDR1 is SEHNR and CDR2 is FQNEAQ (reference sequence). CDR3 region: CASSLGRLRDSNYGYTF. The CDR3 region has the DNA TGTGCCAGCAGCTTAGGGCGGCTTAGGGACAGCAACTATGGCTACACCTTC. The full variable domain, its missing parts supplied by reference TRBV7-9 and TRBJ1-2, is DTGVSQNPRHKITKRGQNVTFRCDPISEHNRLYWYRQTLGQGPEFLTYFQNEAQLEKSRLLSDRFSAERPKGSFSTLEIQRTEQGDSAMYLCASSLGRLRDSNYGYTFGSGTRLTVV.

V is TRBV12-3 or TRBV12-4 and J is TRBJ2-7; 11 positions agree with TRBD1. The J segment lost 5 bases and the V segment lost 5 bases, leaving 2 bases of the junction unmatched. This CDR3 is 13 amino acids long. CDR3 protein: CASSRDRGDEQYV. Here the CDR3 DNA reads TGTGCCAGCAGTCGGGACAGGGGGGACGAGCAGTACGTC.